This entry describes one TCR beta chain. Its antigen is as yet unknown. Study donors comprised healthy, HIV-negative adults devoid of recent acute infection or vaccination. The CDR3 covers 16 residues. The germline V gene encodes CDR1 LGHNT and CDR2 FRNRAP. J gave up 2 bases and V 8 bases, and 8 bases lay outside the gene matches. The sample is drawn from a study of shared clonotypes between healthy human individuals. Whole-study findings and limits: The low donor count limited represented genetic and exposure-history diversity. A generally larger estimated richness was seen in naive subsets than in memory subsets. Apart from blood, nothing was sampled; tissue repertoires likely differ.

Produced via immunoSEQ multiplex PCR; TCRdb's table is partial and in-frame only. Of a few million clones listed, 85% to 95% are singletons. The chain couples TRBV12-5 to TRBJ2-3, with TRBD2 matching 12 bases. The clonotype comes from a man between 18 and 35 years old in good health. Some clones in this sample may be carry-over from other donors' samples. Sequences were obtained from naive CD4+ T cells from PBMCs. Noted subset: CD45RA+ positively selected. The chain's CDR3 is CASTFRTSGNTDTQYF. CDR3 nucleotides: TGTGCTAGTACCTTTCGGACTAGCGGGAACACAGATACGCAGTATTTT.